This TCR beta chain stems from a study of blood T cell repertoires in COVID-19. Original analysis: How many nucleated cells were present was estimated from reference gene primer amplification. Some clones are missing from TCRdb's copy, which holds only in-frame ones; the method was immunoSEQ multiplex PCR. That table supplies the V and J calls and clone size; D and trimming were determined from the DNA. Of 400,000 to 450,000 clones in the sample, around 86% were seen once. Germline V lookup: CDR1 MDHEN, CDR2 SYDVKM. The J segment lost 8 bases and the V segment lost 1 base, leaving 5 bases of the junction unmatched. The CDR3 totals 15 residues.

The chain joins TRBV28 to TRBJ1-4; 9 bases are a match to TRBD1. The TCR originated in a woman in her twenties or thirties with active or convalescent COVID-19. Sequencing was carried out using peripheral blood. DNA for the CDR3: TGTGCCAGCAGTTTATTGGGACAGGGTGGGGAAAAACTGTTTTTT. Encoded protein: CASSLLGQGGEKLFF.